These 18 T cell receptor beta chains share one sample of origin, sequenced in a study of monozygotic twins with cystic fibrosis. Some clones are missing from TCRdb's copy, which holds only in-frame ones; the method was immunoSEQ multiplex PCR. The sample records around 35,000 clones, nearly 85% being singletons. The specimen sequenced was blood. These receptors were obtained from a girl aged 2 to 9 with cystic fibrosis.

The V and J genes are TRBV4-2 and TRBJ2-1; D is undetermined. The CDR3 spans 17 residues. Germline V lookup: CDR1 LGHNA, CDR2 YNFKEQ. V gave up 0 bases and J gave up 0 bases, with 12 bases separating them. The CDR3: CASSQDWILDSYNEQFF. CDR3 bases: TGTGCCAGCAGCCAAGATTGGATTCTAGACTCCTACAATGAGCAGTTCTTC.

The CDR3 spells CASSSDRQNIQYF. The CDR3, as DNA: TGTGCCAGCAGTTCGGACCGACAAAACATTCAGTACTTC. This sequence joins TRBV5-6 and TRBJ2-4; no firm D call. V lost 5 bases, J lost 5 bases, and 11 bases lay in between. The CDR3 consists of 13 residues. Germline V gene lookup returns CDR1 SGHDT and CDR2 YYEEEE.

This clone was counted a single time. The rearrangement joins TRBV4-2 to TRBJ2-3; a weak D match, TRBD2 (6 bases). The CDR3 extends over 17 amino acids. Germline V gene sequence: CDR1 LGHNA, CDR2 YNFKEQ. V lost 4 bases, J lost 4 bases, and 21 bases lay in between. The CDR3 reads CASSPYTRGATSDTQYF. The CDR3 DNA is TGTGCCAGCAGCCCCTATACCCGCGGGGCTACCTCAGATACGCAGTATTTT.

This clone showed up just once. The V gene is TRBV6-5, the J gene TRBJ2-7; D uncertain. The germline V gene has CDR1 MNHEY and CDR2 SVGAGI. CDR3 length: 13 residues. V dropped 3 bases and J dropped 4 bases, with 10 bases sitting between them. CDR3 coding DNA: TGTGCCAGCAGTTATCGGGCCTCATACGAGCAGTACTTC. Translating it yields CASSYRASYEQYF.

The V gene is TRBV5-1, the J gene TRBJ2-7, with a weak D call TRBD2 (6 bases). Germline V CDR1 and CDR2: SGHRS, YFSETQ. Trimming pared 2 bases from V and 10 bases from J, leaving 34 bases between. The CDR3 contains 19 residues. CDR3 sequence reads: CASSFRMLEGDIASGDQYF. CDR3 bases: TGCGCCAGCAGCTTTCGGATGCTTGAAGGGGATATAGCATCGGGGGATCAGTACTTC.

This chain uses TRBV5-1 with TRBJ2-5; D ambiguous. The V gene's germline CDR1 is SGHRS and CDR2 YFSETQ. The ends were cut back, 0 bases at V and 5 bases at J, with 14 bases in the middle. The CDR3 has 15 amino acids. The CDR3 DNA reads as TGCGCCAGCAGCTTGGGGGCAGGAAGTAGGGAGACCCAGTACTTC. It encodes CASSLGAGSRETQYF.

V usage is TRBV7-8 and J usage is TRBJ2-2, with 7 bases identical to TRBD2. The V gene's germline CDR1 is SGHVS and CDR2 FQNEAQ. J was trimmed by 6 bases and V by 5 bases; bases with no gene match: 9. This CDR3 region has 15 residues. The CDR3 protein is CASSAQGGLAGELFF. In DNA form, the CDR3 reads TGTGCCAGCAGCGCCCAGGGAGGGCTCGCCGGGGAGCTGTTTTTT.

This rearrangement joins TRBV5-1 to TRBJ2-7; D remains unclear. The germline V gene has CDR1 SGHRS and CDR2 YFSETQ. Deletions cut 4 bases from V and 1 base from J, with 12 bases between. The CDR3 contains 14 residues. This CDR3 is CASSRPNLSYEQYF. The CDR3 coding sequence is TGCGCCAGCAGCCGCCCCAACTTATCCTACGAGCAGTACTTC.

V and J are TRBV5-1 and TRBJ1-2; TRBD1 might be the D (6 bases). This CDR3 is built from 13 residues. Trimming took 5 bases from V and 2 from J, leaving 10 bases between them. CDR1 and CDR2 from the germline V gene are SGHRS and YFSETQ. The DNA of the CDR3 is TGCGCCAGCAGTGGGGGGGCCAACTATGGCTACACCTTC. As protein: CASSGGANYGYTF.

The V and J genes are TRBV4-2 and TRBJ1-1; D is unresolved. The CDR3 totals 14 residues. Germline values: CDR1 LGHNA, CDR2 YNFKEQ. Deletions cut 2 bases from V and 1 base from J, with 8 bases between. CDR3: CASSQPVKNTEAFF. As DNA, the CDR3 is TGTGCCAGCAGCCAACCGGTGAAGAACACTGAAGCTTTCTTT.

A word on this clone: An end of the junction does not agree with germline; a read error may underlie this. V is TRBV27 and J is TRBJ2-5; no reliable D call. The CDR3 is 13 residues long. CDR1 MNHEY and CDR2 SMNVEV come from the germline V gene (reference sequence). CDR3 protein: CASSSVRAIPLHF. The DNA for the CDR3 is TGTGCCAGCAGTTCGGTTAGGGCAATACCATTGCACTTC.

Here the CDR3 DNA reads TGTGCCAGCAGCTTATGGGACAGACCAAACTATGGCTACACCTTC. It is translated as CASSLWDRPNYGYTF. The chain recombines TRBV7-2 with TRBJ1-2; 7 bases align to TRBD1. The CDR3 is 15 amino acids. Germline-derived CDR1 and CDR2 are SGHTA and FQGNSA. Trimming removed 2 bases from V and 2 bases from J; junction bases left unmatched: 5.

This chain uses TRBV14 with TRBJ2-5, with D tentatively TRBD2 (7 bases). Trimming left V 3 bases short and J 3 bases short, with 11 bases between. From germline, CDR1 is SGHDN and CDR2 FVKESK. CDR3 length: 14 amino acids. Here the CDR3 DNA reads TGTGCCAGCAGCCACGGGGGGCTGAAAGAGACCCAGTACTTC. The encoded protein is CASSHGGLKETQYF.

This sequence joins TRBV7-2 and TRBJ2-7; 9 nucleotides line up with TRBD2. Germline V gives CDR1 SGHTA, CDR2 FQGNSA. The CDR3 covers 16 residues. The trim removed 2 bases at V and 4 bases at J, leaving 9 bases unmatched. CDR3 bases: TGTGCCAGCAGCTTATCAAGCGGGGGGCCTATATACGAGCAGTACTTC. Amino acid sequence: CASSLSSGGPIYEQYF.

V usage is TRBV9 and J usage is TRBJ2-3; a weak D match, TRBD2 (6 bases). CDR3 length equals 16 residues. Germline V gene data show CDR1 as SGDLS and CDR2 as YYNGEE. V was cut by 3 bases and J by 7 bases, with 21 bases left in between. For the CDR3, the DNA is TGTGCCAGCAGCGCGGCGACAAGCGGGCCACAGAATACGCAGTATTTT. This encodes CASSAATSGPQNTQYF.

CDR3: CAIIRSGGGSDTQYF. In DNA form, the CDR3 reads TGTGCCATCATCCGTAGCGGGGGAGGCTCAGATACGCAGTATTTT. This chain uses TRBV10-3 with TRBJ2-3, with 9 bases matching TRBD2. CDR3 size: 15 residues. Looked up from germline, CDR1 is ENHRY and CDR2 is SYGVKD. The V and J ends lost 7 bases and 4 bases, in that order; junction bases with no gene match: 9.

The chain joins TRBV5-1 to TRBJ2-7; D ambiguous. From germline, CDR1 is SGHRS and CDR2 YFSETQ. The CDR3 has 14 residues. Trimming left V 0 bases short and J 2 bases short, with 9 bases between. The CDR3 region has the DNA TGCGCCAGCAGCTTGGCCTCACCGACCTACGAGCAGTACTTC. Protein product: CASSLASPTYEQYF.

The rearrangement links TRBV5-8 to TRBJ2-3; perhaps TRBD2 as D (5 bases). CDR3 length equals 14 residues. V gave up 1 base and J gave up 3 bases, with 9 bases separating them. Germline V gene lookup returns CDR1 SGHTS and CDR2 YDEGEE. In DNA form, the CDR3 reads TGTGCCAGCAGCTTGACAGAGCGGACAGATACGCAGTATTTT. Translated, it gives CASSLTERTDTQYF.